The rows below give T cell receptor beta chains drawn from one sample of a study of control samples from healthy donors and cancer patients. TCRdb keeps only in-frame clones here, not all; method: immunoSEQ multiplex PCR. This sample carries around 130,000 clones, around 89% of them seen once, and the ten largest clones take about two fifths. The sample was blood. The receptors shown here come from a man aged 50 to 59 in good health. The conserved cysteine and the conserved F or W are not part of the CDR3 here. Size tells how often a clone was seen (once, few, many) or the class of an expanded clone, and some rows leave it out.

clone_size v_call cdr3_aa
. TRBV7-9 ASSLGTGETGELF
. TRBV2 ASSETVSDTQY
. TRBV29-1 SVGGTLNTEAF
. TRBV6-2/TRBV6-3 ASSYSGHKYQPQH
. TRBV6-2/TRBV6-3 ASSYKGWNSPLH
. TRBV16 ASSPSAGAGNTIY
. TRBV4-3 ASSHLSRDSLTYEQY
. TRBV27 ASTPFPGYSTGELF
few TRBV2 ASTYRGRNTEAF
. TRBV5-6 ASSPGQSYEQY
. TRBV7-7 ASSLGGGNEQF
. TRBV15 ATRGQGRNSEAF
. TRBV5-6 ASSVDRGRDYGYT
. TRBV27 ASSFGTGQETQY
. TRBV5-1 ASSLDAEQY
. TRBV6-5 APLAGTDTQY
. TRBV30 AWTQGVGGYT
. TRBV19 ASSIVGTAYEQY
. TRBV27 ASSPRQGDGEAF
. TRBV19 ASSLYDSPNSGNTIY
. TRBV6-5 ASNGLLPGQPQH
once TRBV9 ASSVGGLSYNSPLH
once TRBV7-2 ASSLALTGGDGYT
. TRBV7-9 ASTYLMTGGDTEAF
few TRBV6-1 ASSDGGGSTDTQY
. TRBV15 ATSSGRGEIYEQY
. TRBV5-8 ASSWGGQRKF
. TRBV6-5 ALAGYSYEQY
few TRBV7-9 ASSPLAGGPSNEQF
. TRBV5-5 ASSLWWEYSEAF
. TRBV25-1 ASSFRPGNTIY
. TRBV18 ASSPGGPGNTIY
. TRBV3-1/TRBV3-2 ASSHQTSGGQETQY